These 3 T cell receptor beta chains were all obtained from the same sample, sequenced in a study of tumor T cells in aggressive B-cell lymphoma. Here immunoSEQ multiplex PCR was the method, and the copy in TCRdb shows in-frame clones only, minus some. The sample holds roughly 2,700 clones, 65% to 90% seen once. The specimen sequenced was tumor tissue. The receptors stem from an adult with diffuse large B cell lymphoma. Some clones in this sample may be carry-over from other donors' samples.

This rearrangement joins TRBV5-1 to TRBJ1-2; 9 nucleotides match TRBD1. The V and J ends lost 0 bases and 12 bases, in that order; junction bases with no gene match: 12. The germline V gene encodes CDR1 SGHRS and CDR2 YFSETQ. The CDR3 length is 15 residues. The DNA of the CDR3 is TGCGCCAGCAGCTTGGATGGACAGGGGTTGGGAGGCCACACCTTC. It translates to CASSLDGQGLGGHTF.

The rearrangement links TRBV11-2 to TRBJ1-1; 9 nucleotides agree with TRBD1. Germline CDR1 and CDR2: SGHAT and FQNNGV. V lost 5 bases to trimming and J lost 5 bases; unmatched junction nucleotides: 9. The CDR3 length is 15 residues. DNA for the CDR3: TGTGCCAGCAGCCCTACGGGACAGGGTCGGACTGAAGCTTTCTTT. Encoded protein: CASSPTGQGRTEAFF.

This chain uses TRBV7-2 with TRBJ2-3; 10 bases line up with TRBD2. J was trimmed by 4 bases and V by 3 bases; bases with no gene match: 10. CDR1 and CDR2 (germline): SGHTA, FQGNSA. This CDR3 region has 17 residues. The CDR3 spells CASSFLPAGGRSDTQYF. The CDR3 DNA reads as TGTGCCAGCAGCTTTTTGCCAGCGGGAGGGAGGTCAGATACGCAGTATTTT.